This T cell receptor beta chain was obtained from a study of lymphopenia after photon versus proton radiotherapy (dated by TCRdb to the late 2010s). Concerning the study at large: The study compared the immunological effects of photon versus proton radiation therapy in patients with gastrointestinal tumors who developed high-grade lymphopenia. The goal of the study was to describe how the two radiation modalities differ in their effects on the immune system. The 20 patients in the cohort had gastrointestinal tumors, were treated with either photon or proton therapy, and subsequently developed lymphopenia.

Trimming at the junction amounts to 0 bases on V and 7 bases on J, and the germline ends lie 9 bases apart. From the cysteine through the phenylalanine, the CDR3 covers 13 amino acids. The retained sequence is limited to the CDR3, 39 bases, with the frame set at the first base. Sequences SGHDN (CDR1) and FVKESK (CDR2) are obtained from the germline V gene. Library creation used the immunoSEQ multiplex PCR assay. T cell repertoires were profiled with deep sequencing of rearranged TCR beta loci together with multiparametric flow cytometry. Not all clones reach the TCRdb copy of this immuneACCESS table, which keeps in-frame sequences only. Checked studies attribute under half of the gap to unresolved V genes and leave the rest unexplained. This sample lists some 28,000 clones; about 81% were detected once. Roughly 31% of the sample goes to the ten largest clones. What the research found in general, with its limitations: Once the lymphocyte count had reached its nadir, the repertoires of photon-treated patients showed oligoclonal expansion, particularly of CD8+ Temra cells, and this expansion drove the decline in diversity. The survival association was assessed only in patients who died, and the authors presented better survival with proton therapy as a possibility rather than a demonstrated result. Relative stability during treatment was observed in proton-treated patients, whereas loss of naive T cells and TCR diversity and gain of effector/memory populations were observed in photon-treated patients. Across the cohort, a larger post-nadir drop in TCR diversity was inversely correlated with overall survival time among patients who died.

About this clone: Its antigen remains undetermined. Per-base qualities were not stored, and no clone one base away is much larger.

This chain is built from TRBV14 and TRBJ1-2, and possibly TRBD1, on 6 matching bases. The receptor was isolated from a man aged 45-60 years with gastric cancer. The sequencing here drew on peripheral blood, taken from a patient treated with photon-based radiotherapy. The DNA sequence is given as TGTGCCAGCAGCCAAGACCAGGGGACTGGCTACACCTTC. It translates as CASSQDQGTGYTF.